This T cell receptor (beta chain) was captured by sequencing in a study of T cell repertoires in cytomegalovirus infection. TCRdb independently ran MiXCR on the reads; one entry per CDR3 protein. The sample lists a few hundred thousand distinct CDR3 sequences; over 15% were seen once. Trimming removed 4 bases from V and 0 bases from J, with 19 bases in between. CDR1 and CDR2 from the germline V gene are MDHEN and SYDVKM. CDR3 length: 18 residues. This clonotype came up a few times. The sequenced material came from CD8+ T cells from PBMCs. V gene TRBV28 combines with J gene TRBJ2-1; D is uncertain. The source of this sequence is a human donor in good health (CMV status not recorded). Some clones in this sample may be carry-over from other donors' samples. The CDR3 DNA is TGTGCCAGCAGTTCGCCCGCGGACCCCATGAGCTCCTACAATGAGCAGTTCTTC. Its protein product is CASSSPADPMSSYNEQFF.